Below are 27 T cell receptor beta chains sequenced from a single sample in a study of CD8 T cells in ankylosing spondylitis. TCRdb reprocessed the 5' RACE reads with MiXCR, giving one entry per CDR3 protein. Of some 240,000 distinct CDR3 sequences detected, around 9.1% appear once; the ten largest clones hold about 6.8%. What was sequenced was blood, either unsorted or a sorted T cell fraction (not recorded which). Receptors were obtained from a male donor with ankylosing spondylitis or in good health (not recorded which).

This clonotype occurred a few times. The chain employs TRBV20-1 and TRBJ2-3; 7 nucleotides match TRBD2. Germline CDR1 is DFQATT and CDR2 is SNEGSKA (reference sequence). There are 13 residues in the CDR3. The V and J ends lost 3 bases and 3 bases, in that order; junction bases with no gene match: 3. CDR3 sequence: CSASKAGTDTQYF. The CDR3 DNA is TGCAGTGCTAGTAAAGCGGGGACAGATACGCAGTATTTT.

This clonotype was seen at least ten times. V gene TRBV9 combines with J gene TRBJ2-1, with 10 positions matching TRBD2. This CDR3 is built from 15 residues. Trimming cost V 3 bases and J 7 bases; bases outside gene matches: 7. CDR1 is SGDLS and CDR2 is YYNGEE in the germline V gene. The CDR3 loop is CASSASGRAWNEQFF. The CDR3 region has the DNA TGTGCCAGCAGCGCCAGCGGGAGGGCCTGGAATGAGCAGTTCTTC.

This clonotype was counted many times. The chain links TRBV20-1 to TRBJ2-1; TRBD2 agrees at 10 bases. The length of the CDR3 is 14 residues. The germline V gene encodes CDR1 DFQATT and CDR2 SNEGSKA (reference sequence). V lost 6 bases to trimming and J lost 8 bases; unmatched junction nucleotides: 10. CDR3 residues: CSATGTSAPYEQFF. CDR3 coding DNA: TGCAGTGCCACCGGGACTAGCGCTCCTTATGAGCAGTTCTTC.

This clonotype has ten or more counts. The gene calls are TRBV20-1 and TRBJ1-1, with unresolved D. V lost 3 bases and J lost 3, with 11 bases in between. The CDR3 is made up of 13 amino acids. Per the germline V gene, CDR1 is DFQATT and CDR2 is SNEGSKA (reference sequence). CDR3 protein: CSASPLRDTEAFF. In DNA form, the CDR3 reads TGCAGTGCTAGTCCCCTGAGGGACACTGAAGCTTTCTTT.

In its sample, this clonotype was seen a few times. In DNA, the CDR3 is TGCGCCAGCAGCCAAGATTTCGGCCGGATTAACACTGAAGCTTTCTTT. This codes for CASSQDFGRINTEAFF. This chain uses TRBV4-3 with TRBJ1-1; D not certain. Germline CDR1 LGHNA, CDR2 YSLEER. The CDR3 totals 16 residues. With 0 bases removed from V and 2 bases from J, the gap between germline ends came to 13 bases.

This clonotype was seen many times. The chain recombines TRBV27 with TRBJ1-5; possibly TRBD1 for D (6 bases). The CDR3 covers 13 residues. Trimming took off 6 bases at V and 4 bases at J, with 10 bases between the two ends. Per the germline V gene, CDR1 is MNHEY and CDR2 is SMNVEV (reference sequence). CDR3 sequence reads: CASRPQGNQPQHF. The DNA for the CDR3 is TGTGCCAGCAGGCCTCAGGGGAATCAGCCCCAGCATTTT.

This clonotype was picked up a small number of times. The V and J genes are TRBV20-1 and TRBJ2-1, with no clear D. Germline V gene data show CDR1 as DFQATT and CDR2 as SNEGSKA (reference sequence). The CDR3 totals 12 residues. Trimming removed 1 base at V and 6 bases at J, with 7 bases between. This chain's CDR3 is CSARGPRNEQFF. Written as DNA, the CDR3 is TGCAGTGCTAGAGGACCCCGCAATGAGCAGTTCTTC.

This clonotype was recorded many times. This chain connects TRBV20-1 to TRBJ2-7; D possibly corresponds to TRBD1 (7 bases). The V end lost 0 bases, the J end lost 3 bases, and 15 bases lay between the germline ends. This CDR3 is 15 amino acids long. Germline V gives CDR1 DFQATT, CDR2 SNEGSKA (reference sequence). For the CDR3, the DNA is TGCAGTGCTAGAGAAGCGGCGGGACAGATCTACGAGCAGTACTTC. Its translation is CSAREAAGQIYEQYF.

The chain combines TRBV5-5 with TRBJ2-7, with D perhaps given as TRBD1 or TRBD2 (5 bases each). TRBJ2-1 matches the DNA end more closely, so the J call is doubtful. Germline V CDR1 and CDR2: SGHKS, YYEKEE (reference sequence). There are 15 residues in the CDR3. CDR3 sequence reads: CASSPEGQVLYEQFF. The CDR3 DNA reads as TGTGCCAGCAGCCCTGAGGGGCAGGTTCTCTACGAGCAGTTCTTC.

In its sample, this clonotype was seen many times. The V and J genes are TRBV29-1 and TRBJ2-5, with D perhaps matching TRBD1 (5 bases). Trimming pared 0 bases from V and 3 bases from J, leaving 8 bases between. Germline V gene lookup returns CDR1 SQVTM and CDR2 ANQGSEA. The CDR3 has 13 residues. The CDR3 region has the DNA TGCAGCGTTGAAGAGCCAGGGAAAGAGACCCAGTACTTC. It yields the protein CSVEEPGKETQYF.

This clonotype was found many times. The chain couples TRBV11-2 to TRBJ2-3; 9 bases align to TRBD1. Germline V gene lookup returns CDR1 SGHAT and CDR2 FQNNGV. After removal of 2 bases from V and 3 bases from J, the junction contained 12 bases not matched to a gene. This CDR3 spans 18 amino acids. The CDR3 protein is CASSLRSGVGQGTDTQYF. The CDR3 DNA follows: TGTGCCAGCAGCTTAAGGTCCGGGGTTGGACAGGGGACAGATACGCAGTATTTT.

This clonotype was detected only a few times. The junction departs from germline at one end; a sequencing error may be responsible. The rearrangement joins TRBV12-3 or TRBV12-4 to TRBJ1-6; D not resolved. This CDR3 is built from 12 residues. This chain's CDR3 is CASSSFNSPLHF. The DNA of the CDR3 is TGTGCCAGCAGTTCCTTTAATTCACCCCTCCACTTT.

This clonotype was seen ten or more times. The rearrangement links TRBV20-1 to TRBJ1-1, with 9 positions matching TRBD1. In germline, CDR1 is DFQATT, CDR2 SNEGSKA (reference sequence). Trimming cost V 6 bases and J 2 bases; bases outside gene matches: 10. CDR3 length: 15 residues. CDR3 DNA: TGCAGTGCCACCACAGGGGGCTTAGAAAACACTGAAGCTTTCTTT. This translates into CSATTGGLENTEAFF.

This clonotype was detected many times. The rearrangement links TRBV7-9 to TRBJ1-2; D gene unclear. Trimming cost V 5 bases and J 8 bases, with 15 bases left between them. The CDR3 has 13 amino acids. The germline CDR1 and CDR2 sequences are SEHNR and FQNEAQ (reference sequence). CDR3 residues: CASSQGETEGYTF. The CDR3 nucleotides are TGTGCCAGCAGCCAAGGCGAGACGGAAGGCTACACCTTC.

This clonotype was counted many times. The J gene is TRBJ2-3, the V gene TRBV20-1, with 9 bases identical to TRBD2. Per germline, CDR1 DFQATT and CDR2 SNEGSKA (reference sequence). Trimming at V came to 6 bases and at J to 3 bases, leaving 7 bases not matched to a gene. The CDR3 is made up of 14 amino acids. CDR3 nucleotide sequence: TGCAGTGCCAGACGTCTAGCGGGAACAGATACGCAGTATTTT. This translates into CSARRLAGTDTQYF.

This clonotype was counted ten times or more. The rearrangement uses TRBV14 and TRBJ1-6; D unclear. This CDR3 contains 14 residues. Germline V gene lookup returns CDR1 SGHDN and CDR2 FVKESK. V was shortened by 3 bases and J by 10 bases, with 13 bases between the two germline ends. The CDR3 loop is CASSHRSGLSPLHF. The CDR3 DNA reads as TGTGCCAGCAGCCACAGGTCCGGGCTCTCACCCCTCCACTTT.

This CDR3 is CSARVGGLSYEQYF. In DNA, the CDR3 is TGCAGTGCTAGAGTAGGAGGTCTCTCCTACGAGCAGTACTTC. The chain recombines TRBV20-1 with TRBJ2-7; D may be TRBD2 (5 bases). Trimming left V 1 base short and J 0 bases short, with 10 bases between. Germline values: CDR1 DFQATT, CDR2 SNEGSKA (reference sequence). There are 14 residues in the CDR3.

In this sample, this clonotype turned up many times. The chain couples TRBV5-6 to TRBJ2-1, with no clear D. The CDR3 has 13 residues. V was pared by 0 bases and J by 5 bases, with 6 bases between. In germline, CDR1 is SGHDT, CDR2 YYEEEE. CDR3 amino acids: CASSLDWNNEQFF. For the CDR3, the DNA is TGTGCCAGCAGCTTGGACTGGAACAATGAGCAGTTCTTC.

This clonotype appeared a few times. The J gene is TRBJ1-1, the V gene TRBV7-9; perhaps TRBD1 as D (6 bases). Trimming took 7 bases from V and 3 from J, leaving 15 bases between them. The CDR3 has 14 amino acids. Germline CDR1 and CDR2: SEHNR and FQNEAQ (reference sequence). The DNA of the CDR3 is TGTGCCAGCACCGGCGGGCAGGGGCACACTGAAGCTTTCTTT. Protein: CASTGGQGHTEAFF.

This clonotype was observed many times. The rearrangement joins TRBV7-2 to TRBJ2-7; D perhaps matches TRBD1 (6 bases). Trimming cost V 3 bases and J 5 bases, with 11 bases left between them. This CDR3 region has 13 residues. Germline V CDR1 and CDR2: SGHTA, FQGNSA. The CDR3 sequence: CASSFSGANEQYF. In DNA, the CDR3 is TGTGCCAGCAGCTTTTCAGGGGCCAACGAGCAGTACTTC. Combining the CDR3 with reference TRBV7-2 and TRBJ2-7 gives the whole variable domain GAGVSQSPSNKVTEKGKDVELRCDPISGHTALYWYRQSLGQGLEFLIYFQGNSAPDKSGLPSDRFSAERTGGSVSTLTIQRTQQEDSAVYLCASSFSGANEQYFGPGTRLTVT.

A few counts support this clonotype. The rearrangement joins TRBV29-1 to TRBJ1-2; 11 positions match TRBD1. The CDR3 sequence is 14 residues long. CDR1 is SQVTM and CDR2 is ANQGSEA in the germline V gene. The junction had 8 bases not matched to a gene; V was cut back by 4 bases and J by 7 bases. The CDR3 spells CSVGGRTGGSGYTF. In DNA, the CDR3 is TGCAGCGTTGGGGGACGGACAGGGGGCTCTGGCTACACCTTC.

This clonotype was picked up many times. The V and J genes are TRBV20-1 and TRBJ2-2; tentative D call: TRBD2 (6 bases). V lost 5 bases, J lost 6 bases, and 16 bases lay in between. The germline V gene has CDR1 DFQATT and CDR2 SNEGSKA (reference sequence). The CDR3 runs to 14 residues. CDR3 sequence: CSAVSGTHSGELFF. For the CDR3, the DNA is TGCAGTGCTGTATCCGGGACTCACTCCGGGGAGCTGTTTTTT.

This clonotype was seen ten or more times. The V call is TRBV6-1, the J call TRBJ2-1, with TRBD1 matching 8 bases. Germline CDR1 MNHNS, CDR2 SASEGT. This CDR3 has 15 residues. J gave up 6 bases and V 7 bases, and 11 bases lay outside the gene matches. In nucleotides, the CDR3 is TGTGCCAGCACTGTCACAGGGGGGATAGGCAATGAGCAGTTCTTC. This translates into CASTVTGGIGNEQFF.

This clonotype was seen repeatedly, ten times or more. The J gene is TRBJ1-1, the V gene TRBV5-5; weak D call: TRBD1 (6 bases). Trimming took off 4 bases at V and 3 bases at J, with 16 bases between the two ends. CDR1 SGHKS and CDR2 YYEKEE come from the germline V gene (reference sequence). The CDR3 covers 15 residues. CDR3 loop: CASSKSGVADTEAFF. The CDR3 DNA is TGTGCCAGCAGCAAATCAGGGGTTGCGGACACTGAAGCTTTCTTT.

This clonotype was seen at least ten times. The chain has TRBV6-2 or TRBV6-3 and TRBJ1-2; D gene ambiguous. This CDR3 is built from 14 residues. CDR1 is MNHEY and CDR2 is SVGEGT in the germline V gene. The germline V and J ends were trimmed by 5 bases and 8 bases, with 18 bases remaining between them. This chain's CDR3 is CASSPLPGLRGYTF. For the CDR3, the DNA is TGTGCCAGCAGTCCTCTTCCGGGCCTACGGGGCTACACCTTC.

This clonotype was seen a single time. V gene TRBV4-3 combines with J gene TRBJ2-1; 7 positions match TRBD2. Germline V gene lookup returns CDR1 LGHNA and CDR2 YSLEER. The CDR3 sequence is 14 residues long. The V and J ends lost 2 bases and 9 bases, in that order; junction bases with no gene match: 7. The CDR3 loop reads CASSQNEWGGEQFF. CDR3 sequence (DNA): TGCGCCAGCAGCCAAAATGAGTGGGGGGGTGAGCAGTTCTTC.

The sample holds a few counts of this clonotype. The V call is TRBV11-1, the J call TRBJ2-1; 9 bases fit TRBD2. After removal of 3 bases from V and 6 bases from J, the junction contained 6 bases not matched to a gene. The CDR3 loop spans 15 amino acids. Per germline, CDR1 SGHAT and CDR2 FQDESV (reference sequence). The CDR3 DNA sequence: TGTGCCAGCAGCTTTAGCGGGAGAAGAGTCAATGAGCAGTTCTTC. Its protein is CASSFSGRRVNEQFF.